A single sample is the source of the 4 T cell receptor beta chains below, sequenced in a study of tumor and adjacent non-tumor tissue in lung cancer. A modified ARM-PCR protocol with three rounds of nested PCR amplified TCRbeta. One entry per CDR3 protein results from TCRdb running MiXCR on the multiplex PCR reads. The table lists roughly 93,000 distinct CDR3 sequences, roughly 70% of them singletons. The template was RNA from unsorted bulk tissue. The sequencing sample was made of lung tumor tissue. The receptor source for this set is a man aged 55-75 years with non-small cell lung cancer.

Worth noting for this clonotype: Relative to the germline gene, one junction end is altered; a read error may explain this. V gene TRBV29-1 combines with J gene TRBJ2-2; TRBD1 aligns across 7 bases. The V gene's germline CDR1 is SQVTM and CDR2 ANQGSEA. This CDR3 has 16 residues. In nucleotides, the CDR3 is TGCAACGCCAGATCGGGTAGGGGGCTAAGCACCGGGGAACTGTTTTTT. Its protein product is CNARSGRGLSTGELFF.

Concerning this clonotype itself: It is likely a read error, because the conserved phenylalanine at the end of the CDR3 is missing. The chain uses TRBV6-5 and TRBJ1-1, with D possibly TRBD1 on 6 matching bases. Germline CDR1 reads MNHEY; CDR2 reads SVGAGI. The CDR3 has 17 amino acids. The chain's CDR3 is CTGSRTIGGALGTEAFL. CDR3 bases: TGTACCGGCAGCCGAACCATTGGGGGGGCTTTGGGCACTGAAGCTTTCCTT.

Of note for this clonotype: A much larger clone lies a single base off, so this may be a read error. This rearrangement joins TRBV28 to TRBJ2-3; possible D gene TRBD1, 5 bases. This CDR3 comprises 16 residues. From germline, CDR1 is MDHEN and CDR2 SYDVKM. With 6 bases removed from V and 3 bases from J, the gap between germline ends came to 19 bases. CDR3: CASRQLQGKATDTQYF. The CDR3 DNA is TGTGCCAGCAGACAACTTCAGGGTAAAGCGACAGATACGCAGTATTTT.

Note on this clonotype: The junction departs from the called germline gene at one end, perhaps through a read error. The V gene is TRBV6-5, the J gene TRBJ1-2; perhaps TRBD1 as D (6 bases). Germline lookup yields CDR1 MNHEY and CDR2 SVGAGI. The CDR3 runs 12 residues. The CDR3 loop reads CASSRGNDGYTF. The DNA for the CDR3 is TGTGCCAGCAGCAGGGGTAACGATGGCTACACCTTC.